This T cell receptor beta chain was observed in a study of blood T cell repertoires in COVID-19. Study at large: Acute-phase and convalescent COVID-19 samples originated in the United States, Italy and Spain.

Generated by immunoSEQ multiplex PCR, the TCRdb table keeps only in-frame clones and is missing some. The sample holds fewer than 90,000 clones, more than 60% seen once. The germline V gene has CDR1 KGHSH and CDR2 LQKENI. V gave up 6 bases and J gave up 3 bases; unmatched junction bases: 9. CDR3 length equals 15 residues. This sequence originates from a human donor in a cohort sampled during active COVID-19. Sequences were obtained from peripheral blood. V and J are TRBV18 and TRBJ2-3; 7 bases agree with TRBD1. The CDR3 bases are TGTGCCAGCTCCCTTGACAGGGTTTGGACAGATACGCAGTATTTT. Its translation is CASSLDRVWTDTQYF.